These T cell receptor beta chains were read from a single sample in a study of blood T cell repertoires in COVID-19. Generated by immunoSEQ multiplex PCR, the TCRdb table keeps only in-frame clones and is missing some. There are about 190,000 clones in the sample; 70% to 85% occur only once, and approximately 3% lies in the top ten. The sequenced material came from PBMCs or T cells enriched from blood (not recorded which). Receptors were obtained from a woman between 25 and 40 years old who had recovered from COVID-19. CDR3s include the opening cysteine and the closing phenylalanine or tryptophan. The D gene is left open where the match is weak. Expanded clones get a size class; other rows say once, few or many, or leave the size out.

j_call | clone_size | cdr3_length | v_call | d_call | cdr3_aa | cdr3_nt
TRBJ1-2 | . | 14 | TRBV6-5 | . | CVSTGGSPLYGYTF | TGTGTCTCGACCGGGGGGTCCCCTCTCTATGGCTACACCTTC
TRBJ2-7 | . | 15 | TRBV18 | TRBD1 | CASSSGQGDSYEQYF | TGTGCCAGCTCATCCGGACAGGGAGATTCCTACGAGCAGTACTTC
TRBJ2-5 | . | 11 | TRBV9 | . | CASSREETQYF | TGTGCCAGCAGTAGAGAAGAGACCCAGTACTTC
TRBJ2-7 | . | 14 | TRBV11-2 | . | CASSLVGLAYEQYF | TGTGCCAGCAGCTTAGTAGGCCTAGCGTACGAGCAGTACTTC
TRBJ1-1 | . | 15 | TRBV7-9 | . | CASSLGPGTYTEAFF | TGTGCCAGCAGCTTAGGTCCGGGTACTTACACTGAAGCTTTCTTT
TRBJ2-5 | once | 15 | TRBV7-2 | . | CASSEVRAPHETQYF | TGTGCCAGCAGCGAAGTCAGGGCTCCCCACGAGACCCAGTACTTC
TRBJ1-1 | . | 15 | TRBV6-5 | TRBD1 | CASSSNRGPYTEAFF | TGTGCCAGCAGTTCGAACAGGGGGCCCTACACTGAAGCTTTCTTT
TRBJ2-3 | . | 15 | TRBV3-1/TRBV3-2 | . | CASSQGGASTDTQYF | TGTGCCAGCAGCCAGGGGGGGGCTAGCACAGATACGCAGTATTTT
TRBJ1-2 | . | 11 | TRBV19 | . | CASIGLRGYTF | TGTGCCAGTATTGGCCTTCGTGGCTACACCTTC
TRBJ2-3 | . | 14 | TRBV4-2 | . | CASSHAQGTDTQYF | TGTGCCAGCAGCCATGCACAGGGAACAGATACGCAGTATTTT
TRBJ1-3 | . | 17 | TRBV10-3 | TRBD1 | CAISVDRGLRSGNTIYF | TGTGCCATCAGTGTAGACAGGGGGCTCCGCTCTGGAAACACCATATATTTT
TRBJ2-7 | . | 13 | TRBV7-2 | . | CASSLSGSYEQYF | TGTGCCAGCAGCCTTAGCGGATCCTACGAGCAGTACTTC
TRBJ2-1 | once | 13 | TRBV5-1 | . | CASSIDGLSEQFF | TGCGCCAGCAGCATCGACGGGTTGAGTGAGCAGTTCTTC
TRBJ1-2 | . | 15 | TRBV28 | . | CASRDIQGRNYGYTF | TGTGCCAGCAGGGACATCCAGGGTCGTAACTATGGCTACACCTTC
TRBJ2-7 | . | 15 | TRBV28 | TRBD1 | CASKFGDRESYEQYF | TGTGCCAGCAAGTTTGGAGACAGGGAATCCTACGAGCAGTACTTC
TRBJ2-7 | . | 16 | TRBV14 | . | CASSQTRTWGLHEQYF | TGTGCCAGCAGCCAGACCAGGACTTGGGGACTCCACGAGCAGTACTTC
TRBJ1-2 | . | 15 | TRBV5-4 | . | CASSLGGGANYGYTF | TGTGCCAGCAGCTTGGGGGGAGGAGCTAACTATGGCTACACCTTC
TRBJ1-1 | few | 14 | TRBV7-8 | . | CASSLIQGGSEAFF | TGTGCCAGCAGCTTAATACAGGGTGGGAGTGAAGCTTTCTTT
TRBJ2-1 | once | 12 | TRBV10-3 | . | CAISRGNNEQFF | TGTGCCATCAGTAGAGGGAACAATGAGCAGTTCTTC
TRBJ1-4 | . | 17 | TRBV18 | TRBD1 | CASSPSAGTATNEKLFF | TGTGCCAGCTCACCCTCCGCGGGGACAGCAACTAATGAAAAACTGTTTTTT
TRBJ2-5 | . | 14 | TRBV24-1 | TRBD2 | CATSGNGGAETQYF | TGTGCCACCAGTGGGAACGGGGGGGCGGAGACCCAGTACTTC
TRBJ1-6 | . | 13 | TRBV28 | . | CASSSGLTSPLHF | TGTGCCAGCAGCAGCGGGTTAACTTCACCCCTCCACTTT
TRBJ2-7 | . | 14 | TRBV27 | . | CASSPSRATYEQYF | TGTGCCAGCAGTCCAAGCAGGGCAACCTACGAGCAGTACTTC
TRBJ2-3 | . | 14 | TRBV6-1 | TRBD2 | CASRPGLAGDTQYF | TGTGCCAGCAGGCCGGGACTAGCGGGAGATACGCAGTATTTT
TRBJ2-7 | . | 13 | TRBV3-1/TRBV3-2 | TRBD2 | CASRVAGRDEQYF | TGTGCCAGCAGGGTAGCGGGACGGGACGAGCAGTACTTC
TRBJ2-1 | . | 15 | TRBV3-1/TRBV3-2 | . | CANSGQTSSYNEQFF | TGTGCCAACTCGGGACAGACTAGCTCCTACAATGAGCAGTTCTTC
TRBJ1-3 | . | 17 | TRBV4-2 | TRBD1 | CASSQGTGQGAGNTIYF | TGTGCCAGCAGCCAAGGCACGGGACAGGGGGCTGGAAACACCATATATTTT
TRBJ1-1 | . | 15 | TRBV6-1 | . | CASSEIKTANTEAFF | TGTGCCAGCAGTGAAATAAAGACAGCGAACACTGAAGCTTTCTTT
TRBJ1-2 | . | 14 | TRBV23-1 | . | CASSHWGEDYGYTF | TGCGCCAGCAGTCACTGGGGCGAAGACTATGGCTACACCTTC
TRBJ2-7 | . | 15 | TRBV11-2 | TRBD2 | CASSYLISGGDEQYF | TGTGCCAGCAGCTACCTGATTAGCGGGGGGGACGAGCAGTACTTC
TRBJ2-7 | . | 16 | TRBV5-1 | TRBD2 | CASSLEGLAGGVRQYF | TGCGCCAGCAGCTTGGAGGGACTAGCGGGAGGAGTCCGGCAGTACTTC